The TCR beta chain described here comes from a study of technical replicates of blood from a handful of donors. This CDR3 comprises 15 residues. Trimming at V came to 5 bases and at J to 3 bases, leaving 11 bases not matched to a gene. Germline loops: CDR1 SGHRS, CDR2 YFSETQ. Clones were read by immunoSEQ multiplex PCR, and TCRdb kept only the in-frame ones, dropping some. The sample carries roughly 80,000 clones, 89% recorded once. The clonotype was recovered from a human donor in good health. This chain connects TRBV5-1 to TRBJ2-7; 7 bases are shared with TRBD1. The sequencing sample was made of T cells isolated from PBMCs. For the CDR3, the DNA is TGCGCCAGCAGTTTCGTAGACAGGGATAACTACGAGCAGTACTTC. This gives the protein CASSFVDRDNYEQYF.